Presented here are 9 T cell receptor beta chains from one specimen sequenced in a study of shared T cell receptors in the human thymus. Assay: immunoSEQ multiplex PCR; the TCRdb copy retains only in-frame clones and omits some. The sample has about 710,000 clones, more than 75% seen once. The same sample was also used in a study of human thymus T cells.

Sequencing was performed on thymocytes. The source of these receptors is a boy under two years old with a congenital heart defect.

CDR3 nucleotides: TGTGCCAGCAGCTTGGGGACAGGGAGCACCGGGGAGCTGTTTTTT. It codes for CASSLGTGSTGELFF. This chain joins TRBV5-6 and TRBJ2-2; 8 bases are shared with TRBD1. Germline CDR1 is SGHDT and CDR2 is YYEEEE. Losses at the gene ends were 0 bases for V and 4 bases for J; bases not matched to a gene: 2. The CDR3 sequence is 15 residues long.

V gene TRBV7-2 combines with J gene TRBJ2-3; possibly TRBD1 for D (6 bases). V was pared by 5 bases and J by 4 bases, with 22 bases between. The CDR3 has 17 amino acids. Germline CDR1 SGHTA, CDR2 FQGNSA. DNA for the CDR3: TGTGCCAGCAGCCCAACGAACAGGGTCCGCATAGCAGATACGCAGTATTTT. This translates into CASSPTNRVRIADTQYF.

This clone was recorded once. DNA of the CDR3: TGCGCCAGCAGCCAAGAAGTGGACCAGGGAGATACGCAGTATTTT. Its translation is CASSQEVDQGDTQYF. The chain links TRBV4-3 to TRBJ2-3; D may be TRBD1 (5 bases). V was pared by 0 bases and J by 5 bases, with 12 bases between. Germline-derived CDR1 and CDR2 are LGHNA and YSLEER. The CDR3 runs to 15 residues.

The chain joins TRBV29-1 to TRBJ1-4; tentatively, D is TRBD1 (6 bases). This CDR3 spans 13 amino acids. V gave up 5 bases and J gave up 2 bases, with 9 bases separating them. Germline V lookup: CDR1 SQVTM, CDR2 ANQGSEA. The CDR3 spells CSVYQGTNEKLFF. DNA for the CDR3: TGCAGCGTTTACCAGGGGACTAATGAAAAACTGTTTTTT.

This clone was seen just once. The chain couples TRBV6-5 to TRBJ2-2; D gene unclear. With 6 bases removed from V and 5 bases from J, the gap between germline ends came to 16 bases. Germline lookup yields CDR1 MNHEY and CDR2 SVGAGI. The CDR3 covers 15 residues. The CDR3 DNA is TGTGCCAGCAGCCTCCGGCAGGTCCAAACCGGGGAGCTGTTTTTT. It yields the protein CASSLRQVQTGELFF.

The chain joins TRBV28 to TRBJ1-2; 10 nucleotides agree with TRBD1. CDR1 and CDR2 from the germline V gene are MDHEN and SYDVKM. CDR3 length: 15 residues. V shed 10 bases, J shed 3 bases, and the junction held 11 bases outside the gene matches. As DNA, the CDR3 is TGTGCCACCTTTGAGACAGGGGGCGGAGACTATGGCTACACCTTC. Translating gives CATFETGGGDYGYTF.

The chain carries TRBV11-2 and TRBJ2-7; D unclear. The CDR3 length is 10 residues. V lost 5 bases, J lost 7 bases, and 6 bases lay in between. Germline-derived CDR1 and CDR2 are SGHAT and FQNNGV. CDR3 DNA sequence: TGTGCCAGCAGCCACAAAGAGCAGTACTTC. It codes for CASSHKEQYF.

The chain uses TRBV4-1 and TRBJ1-5; TRBD1 might be the D (6 bases). This CDR3 has 20 amino acids. The V gene lost 1 base and the J gene lost 2 bases, with 24 bases spanning the gap. CDR1 MGHRA and CDR2 YSYEKL come from the germline V gene. The DNA of the CDR3 is TGCGCCAGCAGCCAAGGCTCATGTGGGGAGGGGGAATGTGGCAATCAGCCCCAGCATTTT. Residues: CASSQGSCGEGECGNQPQHF.

CDR3 residues: CASSLFRLADPTGELFF. The CDR3 DNA reads TGTGCCAGCAGCTTGTTCCGGCTAGCGGACCCCACCGGGGAGCTGTTTTTT. The chain combines TRBV5-4 with TRBJ2-2; 7 nucleotides agree with TRBD2. The germline V gene encodes CDR1 SGHNT and CDR2 YYREEE (reference sequence). V was clipped by 1 base and J by 4 bases; unmatched bases: 10. The CDR3 extends over 17 amino acids.